Below are 12 T cell receptor beta chains sequenced from a single sample in a study of neurological immune-mediated disorders. MiXCR, applied by TCRdb to the 5' RACE reads, yields one record per CDR3 protein. The data show some 120,000 distinct CDR3 sequences, roughly 3.2% seen once. Input material: PBMCs. The receptor set was obtained from a woman aged 25 to 39 with multiple sclerosis.

This clonotype was seen repeatedly, ten times or more. The chain recombines TRBV20-1 with TRBJ2-5, with 13 bases fitting TRBD2. The junction had 4 bases not matched to a gene; V was cut back by 5 bases and J by 4 bases. Per the germline V gene, CDR1 is DFQATT and CDR2 is SNEGSKA (reference sequence). This CDR3 is built from 14 residues. CDR3 DNA sequence: TGCAGTGCTCGTGGACTAGCGGGAGCAGAGACCCAGTACTTC. Translating gives CSARGLAGAETQYF.

This clonotype was recorded at least ten times. CDR3 nucleotide sequence: TGTGCCAGCAGCCAAAGGACAGATACGCAGTATTTT. The encoded protein is CASSQRTDTQYF. The chain uses TRBV7-8 and TRBJ2-3; D gene unclear. Per germline, CDR1 SGHVS and CDR2 FQNEAQ. Trimming took 5 bases from V and 3 from J, leaving 6 bases between them. The length of the CDR3 is 12 residues. Combining the CDR3 with reference TRBV7-8 and TRBJ2-3 gives the whole variable domain GAGVSQSPRYKVAKRGQDVALRCDPISGHVSLFWYQQALGQGPEFLTYFQNEAQLDKSGLPSDRFFAERPEGSVSTLKIQRTQQEDSAVYLCASSQRTDTQYFGPGTRLTVL.

This clonotype occurred many times. This chain connects TRBV5-1 to TRBJ2-6, with unresolved D. Germline assignment: CDR1 SGHRS and CDR2 YFSETQ. With 0 bases removed from V and 0 bases from J, the gap between germline ends came to 4 bases. This CDR3 contains 15 residues. The CDR3 protein is CASSLDVSGANVLTF. In DNA, the CDR3 is TGCGCCAGCAGCTTGGATGTCTCTGGGGCCAACGTCCTGACTTTC.

This clonotype was seen repeatedly, ten times or more. The CDR3 here is CATYSGEGWNEQFF. In DNA, the CDR3 is TGTGCCACCTATTCGGGGGAGGGATGGAATGAGCAGTTCTTC. The gene calls are TRBV15 and TRBJ2-1; 7 bases map to TRBD2. With V trimmed by 8 bases and J by 7 bases, 11 bases remained unmatched. The CDR3 contains 14 residues. Germline-derived CDR1 and CDR2 are LNHNV and YYDKDF (reference sequence).

Ten or more counts support this clonotype. The chain links TRBV24-1 to TRBJ2-5; a weak D match, TRBD2 (5 bases). V was cut by 4 bases and J by 3 bases, with 14 bases left in between. Germline assignment: CDR1 KGHDR and CDR2 SFDVKD. The CDR3 is 15 residues long. Written as DNA, the CDR3 is TGTGCCACCAGTGACCCCAGGACGGGAAAAGAGACCCAGTACTTC. Translating gives CATSDPRTGKETQYF.

This clonotype was seen ten or more times. The chain couples TRBV20-1 to TRBJ2-2; D gene unclear. V was shortened by 3 bases and J by 4 bases, with 6 bases between the two germline ends. Germline loops: CDR1 DFQATT, CDR2 SNEGSKA (reference sequence). This CDR3 has 12 amino acids. In nucleotides, the CDR3 is TGCAGTGCTAGGCCGGGCACCGGGGAGCTGTTTTTT. Translating gives CSARPGTGELFF.

In this sample, this clonotype turned up many times. V and J are TRBV7-9 and TRBJ1-1, with D maybe TRBD1 (5 bases). The V gene's germline CDR1 is SEHNR and CDR2 FQNEAQ (reference sequence). CDR3 length equals 16 residues. Trimming took 2 bases from V and 7 from J, leaving 20 bases between them. CDR3 in DNA: TGTGCCAGCAGCTTAATGAGGGGACGTCACCTCCATGAAGCTTTCTTT. This sequence encodes CASSLMRGRHLHEAFF.

This clonotype has ten or more counts. This chain connects TRBV10-3 to TRBJ2-2; TRBD2 matches 11 bases. CDR3 length: 16 residues. The V segment lost 2 bases and the J segment 5 bases; nucleotides outside the gene matches: 4. Germline assignment: CDR1 ENHRY and CDR2 SYGVKD. The CDR3 DNA is TGTGCCATCAGTGAGGCGGGACTAGCGGTTACCGGGGAGCTGTTTTTT. This sequence encodes CAISEAGLAVTGELFF.

This clonotype was counted at least ten times. CDR3 sequence reads: CASSLAQGAHGYTF. For the CDR3, the DNA is TGTGCCAGCAGCTTAGCCCAGGGGGCTCATGGCTACACCTTC. This chain joins TRBV7-2 and TRBJ1-2; TRBD1 matches at 8 bases. This CDR3 has 14 amino acids. From germline, CDR1 is SGHTA and CDR2 FQGNSA. Trimming cost V 0 bases and J 6 bases; bases outside gene matches: 3.

The table lists this clonotype with many counts. CDR3 DNA sequence: TGCAGTGCTAGCGAGCCGGGTGGTGGTAACTCCTACGAGCAGTACTTC. Protein: CSASEPGGGNSYEQYF. The chain uses TRBV20-1 and TRBJ2-7; D unclear. Trimming pared 3 bases from V and 0 bases from J, leaving 18 bases between. The CDR3 runs 16 residues. Germline V CDR1 and CDR2: DFQATT, SNEGSKA (reference sequence).

This clonotype was seen at least ten times. The chain has TRBV20-1 and TRBJ1-5, with TRBD1 as a possible D gene (6 bases). The germline gives CDR1 DFQATT, CDR2 SNEGSKA (reference sequence). The CDR3 sequence is 14 residues long. V was cut by 6 bases and J by 0 bases, with 12 bases left in between. The CDR3 sequence: CSAIRGGSNQPQHF. CDR3 coding DNA: TGCAGTGCAATCAGGGGAGGTAGCAATCAGCCCCAGCATTTT.

Comment on this clonotype: This may be a read error: a much more frequent sequence differs by one nucleotide. V gene TRBV20-1 combines with J gene TRBJ1-2; D gene unclear. The V gene's germline CDR1 is DFQATT and CDR2 SNEGSKA (reference sequence). The CDR3 is made up of 12 amino acids. V shed 7 bases and J shed 0 bases, with 9 bases lying between them. In DNA form, the CDR3 reads TGCAGTGATAATCGGGCTAACTATGGCTACACCTTC. Translating it yields CSDNRANYGYTF.